The TCR beta chain described here comes from a study of cytotoxic CD8 clonotypes in ibrutinib-treated CLL. Turning to the study itself: After a median around 12 months on treatment (6 to 36), response samples were drawn.

CDR3 length: 18 amino acids. Trimming cost V 3 bases and J 2 bases; bases outside gene matches: 10. The V gene's germline CDR1 is MNHEY and CDR2 SMNVEV (reference sequence). Some clones are missing from TCRdb's copy, which holds only in-frame ones; the method was immunoSEQ multiplex PCR. The table has 190,000 or so clones, over 60% seen once. The specimen comprised PBMCs, sampled after 24 months of ibrutinib treatment. The sequence derives from a human donor with chronic lymphocytic leukemia. The chain recombines TRBV27 with TRBJ2-1; 10 positions match TRBD2. The CDR3 region has the DNA TGTGCCAGCAGTTTGAAAATCCCAGCGGGAGGGACCTACAATGAGCAGTTCTTC. Translation gives CASSLKIPAGGTYNEQFF.